This TCR beta chain was obtained from a study of human T cells and chemical hapten exposure. Whole-study context: Diagnoses of alopecia areata, totalis or universalis occurred in mostly female patients.

Time point denoted: patch test 3, about 24 weeks after DPC sensitization. Documented treatment: therapeutic diphenylcyclopropenone sensitization with weekly scalp DPC. Whole blood that had not been fractionated was the source of extracted total RNA. Study-wide results and limits: Compared with pre-sensitization or healthy control sets, expanded TCRs clustered more. Having alopecia, the donors may differ immunologically from healthy people.

To note about this clonotype: Its antigen is undetermined.

TCRdb used MiXCR to reprocess the RACE reads, holding one entry per CDR3 protein. The data show roughly 64,000 distinct CDR3 sequences, approximately 10% seen once. The specimen comprised whole blood, sampled in connection with sensitization to the hapten diphenylcyclopropenone (DPC). The TCR was taken from a woman in her 30s with alopecia areata. Some clones in this sample may be carry-over from other donors' samples.

The CDR3 reads CASSWTDARVRVNNEQFF. The CDR3 DNA is TGCGCCAGCAGCTGGACCGACGCTAGGGTTCGGGTTAACAATGAGCAGTTCTTC. The V and J genes are TRBV5-1 and TRBJ2-1, with unresolved D. In germline, CDR1 is SGHRS, CDR2 YFSETQ. The CDR3 runs to 18 residues. Trimming cost V 3 bases and J 5 bases, with 24 bases left between them.